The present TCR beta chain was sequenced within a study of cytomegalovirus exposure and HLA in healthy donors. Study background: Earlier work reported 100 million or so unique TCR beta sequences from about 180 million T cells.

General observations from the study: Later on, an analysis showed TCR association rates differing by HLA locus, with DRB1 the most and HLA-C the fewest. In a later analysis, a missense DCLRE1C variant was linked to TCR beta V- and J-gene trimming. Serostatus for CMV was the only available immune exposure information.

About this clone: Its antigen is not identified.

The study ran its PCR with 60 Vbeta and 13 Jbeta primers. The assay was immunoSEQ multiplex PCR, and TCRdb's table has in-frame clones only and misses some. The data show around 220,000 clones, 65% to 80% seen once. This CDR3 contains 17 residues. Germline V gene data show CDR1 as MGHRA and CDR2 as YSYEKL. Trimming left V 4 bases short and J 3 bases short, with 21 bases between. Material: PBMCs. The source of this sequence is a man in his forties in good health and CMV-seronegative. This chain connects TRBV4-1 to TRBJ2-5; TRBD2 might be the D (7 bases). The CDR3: CASSPYTTGGPEETQYF. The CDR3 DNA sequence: TGCGCCAGCAGCCCGTACACCACCGGGGGGCCCGAAGAGACCCAGTACTTC.